This T cell receptor (beta chain) was captured in a study of T cell responses to AZD1222 COVID-19 vaccine. Study at large: Pooling covered second doses at about 4 or about 12 weeks.

The CDR3 loop spans 16 amino acids. Trimming took 4 bases from V and 3 from J, leaving 15 bases between them. Germline assignment: CDR1 LGHDT and CDR2 YNNKEL (reference sequence). Details on this clone: Its antigen is still unknown.

Study-level findings and limits: A reported finding is that nearly half of spike-specific TCRs target unmutated variant regions. Spike-specific TCR repertoires showed rising breadth and depth after two AZD1222 doses.

Profiling relied on immunoSEQ multiplex PCR, and the TCRdb table lists in-frame clones only, not all of them. The sample includes 100,000 to 150,000 clones, over 75% of them seen just once. This chain joins TRBV3-1 (or the pseudogene TRBV3-2) and TRBJ2-2; D not resolved. This clonotype was obtained from an adult in good health. The sample was peripheral blood, taken on day 0 of AZD1222 vaccination. DNA for the CDR3: TGTGCCAGCAGCCGCCGAATTGGTCGGCACACCGGGGAGCTGTTTTTT. Translating it yields CASSRRIGRHTGELFF.